One and the same sample provided the 5 T cell receptor beta chains below, sequenced in a study of blood T cell repertoires in COVID-19. The data were produced by immunoSEQ multiplex PCR, yet TCRdb's version contains in-frame clones alone and is incomplete. The data contain about 45,000 clones, 90% to 95% of them seen just once; the ten biggest clones take up 0.35% to 0.4%. Sequenced sample: peripheral blood. The receptors originated from a man aged 50 or older with COVID-19, enrolled during active disease.

The count of this clone is one. This chain uses TRBV11-2 with TRBJ2-7; D is undetermined. V lost 4 bases and J lost 1, with 17 bases in between. Germline CDR1 reads SGHAT; CDR2 reads FQNNGV. This CDR3 comprises 16 residues. This CDR3 is CASSSAPRQASYEQYF. CDR3 DNA: TGTGCCAGCAGCTCTGCGCCGAGACAAGCATCCTACGAGCAGTACTTC.

The J gene is TRBJ2-7, the V gene TRBV19; D is uncertain. Trimming stripped 4 bases from V and 3 bases from J, with 7 bases between. The CDR3 extends over 12 amino acids. The germline V gene has CDR1 LNHDA and CDR2 SQIVND (reference sequence). CDR3 nucleotides: TGTGCCAGTAGTACGGTCGGCTACGAGCAGTACTTC. This codes for CASSTVGYEQYF.

The chain is built from TRBV5-1 and TRBJ2-1, with TRBD2 matching 9 bases. The CDR3 is 16 amino acids. The V segment lost 2 bases and the J segment 9 bases; nucleotides outside the gene matches: 12. Germline values: CDR1 SGHRS, CDR2 YFSETQ. CDR3 sequence: CASSLPGLAIGGEQFF. CDR3 DNA: TGCGCCAGCAGCTTACCGGGACTAGCCATTGGAGGTGAGCAGTTCTTC.

The chain combines TRBV3-1 (or the pseudogene TRBV3-2) with TRBJ1-6; a possible D gene is TRBD1 (5 bases). This CDR3 is 19 amino acids long. V dropped 1 base and J dropped 6 bases, with 22 bases sitting between them. The germline gives CDR1 LGHDT, CDR2 YNNKEL (reference sequence). CDR3 in amino acids: CASSQVPTIWQGGNSPLHF. The CDR3 DNA reads TGTGCCAGCAGCCAAGTACCCACTATCTGGCAGGGAGGTAATTCACCCCTCCACTTT.

This clone has just one count. The genes are TRBV13 and TRBJ1-1, with 7 bases matching TRBD1. There are 12 residues in the CDR3. Germline CDR1 is PRHDT and CDR2 is FYEKMQ (reference sequence). Losses at the gene ends were 0 bases for V and 8 bases for J; bases not matched to a gene: 0. CDR3 coding DNA: TGTGCCAGCAGCTTAGGGGACAGGGAAGCTTTCTTT. Its protein product is CASSLGDREAFF.